The entry below gives a single TCR beta chain sequence along with its context. Its antigen is undetermined. J gave up 8 bases and V 4 bases, and 14 bases lay outside the gene matches. Germline CDR1 reads SGHTS; CDR2 reads YDEGEE. The length of the CDR3 is 16 residues. The sample belongs to a study of T cell responses to AZD1222 COVID-19 vaccine. Overall study findings and caveats: CD4 TCRs linked to vaccination spanned spike, dominating at 160-218 and 743-854. Clonal diversity may have been underestimated in mostly white British donors.

Sequenced by immunoSEQ multiplex PCR; TCRdb stores in-frame clones only, minus some. The table shows about 73,000 clones, with approximately 89% occurring only once. Sequencing used peripheral blood, obtained 28 days after the second AZD1222 dose. The receptor was isolated from an adult who received the AZD1222 COVID-19 vaccine. The rearrangement links TRBV5-8 to TRBJ1-2, with 10 bases fitting TRBD1. The CDR3 sequence: CASSPLRDRGSRGYTF. The CDR3 nucleotides are TGTGCCAGCAGCCCGTTGAGGGACAGGGGAAGTCGGGGCTACACCTTC.